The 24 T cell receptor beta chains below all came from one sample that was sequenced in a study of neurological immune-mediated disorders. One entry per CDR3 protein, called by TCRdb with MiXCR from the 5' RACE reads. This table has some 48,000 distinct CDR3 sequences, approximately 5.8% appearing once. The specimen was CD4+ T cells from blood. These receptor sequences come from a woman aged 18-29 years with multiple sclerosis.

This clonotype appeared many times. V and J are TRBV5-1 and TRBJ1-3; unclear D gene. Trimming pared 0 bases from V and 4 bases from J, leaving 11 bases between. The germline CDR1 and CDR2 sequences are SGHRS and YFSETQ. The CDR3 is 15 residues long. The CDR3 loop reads CASSLESAGGNTIYF. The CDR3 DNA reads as TGCGCCAGCAGCTTGGAAAGCGCGGGAGGAAACACCATATATTTT. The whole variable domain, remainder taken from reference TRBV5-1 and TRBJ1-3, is KAGVTQTPRYLIKTRGQQVTLSCSPISGHRSVSWYQQTPGQGLQFLFEYFSETQRNKGNFPGRFSGRQFSNSRSEMNVSTLELGDSALYLCASSLESAGGNTIYFGEGSWLTVV.

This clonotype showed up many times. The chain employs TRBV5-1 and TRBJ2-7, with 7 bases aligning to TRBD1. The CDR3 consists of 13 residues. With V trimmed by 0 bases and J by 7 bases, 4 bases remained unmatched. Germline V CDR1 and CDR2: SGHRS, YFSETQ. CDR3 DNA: TGCGCCAGCAGCTTGGACAGGGGCTGGGAGCAGTACTTC. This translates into CASSLDRGWEQYF.

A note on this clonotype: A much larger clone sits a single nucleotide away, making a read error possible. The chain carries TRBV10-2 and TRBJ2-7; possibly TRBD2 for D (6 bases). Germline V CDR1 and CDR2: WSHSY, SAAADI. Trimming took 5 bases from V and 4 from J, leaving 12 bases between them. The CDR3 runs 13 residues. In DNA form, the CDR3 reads TGCGCCAGCAGTAGAGTAGCGGAGTACGAGCAGTACGTC. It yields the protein CASSRVAEYEQYV.

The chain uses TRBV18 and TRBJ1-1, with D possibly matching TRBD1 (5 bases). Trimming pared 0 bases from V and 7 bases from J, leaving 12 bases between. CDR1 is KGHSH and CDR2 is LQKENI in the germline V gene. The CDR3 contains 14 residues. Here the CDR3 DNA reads TGTGCCAGCTCACCACCGGGCAGGGCGGGTGAAGCTTTCTTT. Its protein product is CASSPPGRAGEAFF.

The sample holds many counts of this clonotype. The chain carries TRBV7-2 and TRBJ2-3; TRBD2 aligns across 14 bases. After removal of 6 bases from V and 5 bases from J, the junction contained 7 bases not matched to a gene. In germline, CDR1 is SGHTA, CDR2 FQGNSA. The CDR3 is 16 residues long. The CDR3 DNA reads TGTGCCAGCAGTCCAGGGACTAGCGGGAGAAGAGATACGCAGTATTTT. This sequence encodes CASSPGTSGRRDTQYF.

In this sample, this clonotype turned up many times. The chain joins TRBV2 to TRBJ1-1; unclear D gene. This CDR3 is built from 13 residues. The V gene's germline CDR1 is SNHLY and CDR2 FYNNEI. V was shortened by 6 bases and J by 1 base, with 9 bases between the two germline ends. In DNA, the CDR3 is TGTGCCAGCAGAGCCACCGCGAACACTGAAGCTTTCTTT. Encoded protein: CASRATANTEAFF.

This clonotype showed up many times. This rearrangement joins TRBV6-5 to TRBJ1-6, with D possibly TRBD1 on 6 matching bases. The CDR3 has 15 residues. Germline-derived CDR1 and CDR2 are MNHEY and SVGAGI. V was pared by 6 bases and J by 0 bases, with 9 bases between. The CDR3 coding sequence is TGTGCCAGCAGGGGGGCGGGCTCCTATAATTCACCCCTCCACTTT. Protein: CASRGAGSYNSPLHF.

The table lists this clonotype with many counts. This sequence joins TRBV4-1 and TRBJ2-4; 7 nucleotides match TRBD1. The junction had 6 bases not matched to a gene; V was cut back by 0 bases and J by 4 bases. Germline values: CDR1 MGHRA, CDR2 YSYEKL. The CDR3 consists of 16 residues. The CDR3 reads CASSQDNAQGKNIQYF. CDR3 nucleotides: TGCGCCAGCAGCCAAGATAATGCACAGGGGAAAAACATTCAGTACTTC.

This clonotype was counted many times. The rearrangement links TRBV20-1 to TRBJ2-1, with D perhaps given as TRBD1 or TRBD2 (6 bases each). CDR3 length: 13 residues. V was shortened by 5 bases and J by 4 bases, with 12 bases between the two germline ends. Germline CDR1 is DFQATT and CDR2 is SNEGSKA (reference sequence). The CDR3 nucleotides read TGCAGTGCTCGCGGGGACAATTACAATGAGCAGTTCTTC. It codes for CSARGDNYNEQFF.

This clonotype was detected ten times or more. CDR3: CASSPVRDLNEKLFF. CDR3 DNA: TGCGCCAGCAGCCCCGTCCGGGACCTTAATGAAAAACTGTTTTTT. The chain couples TRBV5-1 to TRBJ1-4; possibly TRBD1 for D (5 bases). The CDR3 runs to 15 residues. Germline CDR1 reads SGHRS; CDR2 reads YFSETQ. V was shortened by 4 bases and J by 4 bases, with 14 bases between the two germline ends.

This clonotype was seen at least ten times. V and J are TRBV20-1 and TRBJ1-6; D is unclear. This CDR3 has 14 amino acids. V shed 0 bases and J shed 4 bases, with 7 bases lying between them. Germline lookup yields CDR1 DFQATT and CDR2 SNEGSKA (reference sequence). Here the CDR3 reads CSARDPGYNSPLHF. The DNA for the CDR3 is TGCAGTGCTAGAGATCCGGGGTATAATTCACCCCTCCACTTT.

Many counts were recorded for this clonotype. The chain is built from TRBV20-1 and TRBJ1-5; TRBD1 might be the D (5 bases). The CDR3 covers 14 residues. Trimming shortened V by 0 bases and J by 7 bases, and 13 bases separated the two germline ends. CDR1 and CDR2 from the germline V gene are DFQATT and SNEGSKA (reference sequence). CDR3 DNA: TGCAGTGCTAGAGATCTTTCGGGGGGACAGCCCCAGCATTTT. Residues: CSARDLSGGQPQHF.

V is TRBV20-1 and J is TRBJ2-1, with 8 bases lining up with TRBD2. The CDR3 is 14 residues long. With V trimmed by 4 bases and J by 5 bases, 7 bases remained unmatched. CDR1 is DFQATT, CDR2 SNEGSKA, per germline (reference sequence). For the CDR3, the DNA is TGCAGTGCTACAATAGGGACTAGGGACAATGAGCAGTTCTTC. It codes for CSATIGTRDNEQFF.

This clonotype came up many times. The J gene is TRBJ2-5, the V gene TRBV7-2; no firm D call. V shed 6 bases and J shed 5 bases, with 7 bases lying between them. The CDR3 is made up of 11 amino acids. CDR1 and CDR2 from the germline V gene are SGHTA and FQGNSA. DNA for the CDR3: TGTGCCAGCAGGCCCGGGGAGACCCAGTACTTC. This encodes CASRPGETQYF.

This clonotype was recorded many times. The CDR3 DNA is TGCGCCAGCAGCGCATCTACAACGTCGACTAGCGGGGGGGAGGATACGCAGTATTTT. This codes for CASSASTTSTSGGEDTQYF. The chain couples TRBV5-1 to TRBJ2-3, with 14 bases fitting TRBD2. The CDR3 runs 19 residues. In germline, CDR1 is SGHRS, CDR2 YFSETQ. The V and J ends lost 4 bases and 6 bases, in that order; junction bases with no gene match: 16.

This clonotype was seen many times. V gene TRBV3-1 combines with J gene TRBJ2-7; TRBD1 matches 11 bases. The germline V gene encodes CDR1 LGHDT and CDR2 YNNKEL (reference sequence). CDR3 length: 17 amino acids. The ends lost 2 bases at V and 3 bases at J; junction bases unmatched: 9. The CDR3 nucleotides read TGTGCCAGCAGCCAAACAACCGGGACAGGGGGTCGCTACGAGCAGTACTTC. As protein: CASSQTTGTGGRYEQYF.

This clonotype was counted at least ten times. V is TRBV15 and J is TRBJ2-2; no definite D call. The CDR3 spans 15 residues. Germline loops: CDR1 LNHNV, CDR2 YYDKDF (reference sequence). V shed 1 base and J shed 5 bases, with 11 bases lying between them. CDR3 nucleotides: TGTGCCACCAGCAGAGGCTATGCGGAAACCGGGGAGCTGTTTTTT. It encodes CATSRGYAETGELFF.

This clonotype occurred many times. In DNA, the CDR3 is TGTGCCAGCTCAACGCAGGTCTCCGGACAGGGCACGAACGGCTACACCTTC. Its translation: CASSTQVSGQGTNGYTF. The rearrangement uses TRBV18 and TRBJ1-2; 8 bases align to TRBD1. J lost 8 bases, V lost 5 bases, and 19 bases had no gene match. The CDR3 is 17 amino acids. The germline CDR1 and CDR2 sequences are KGHSH and LQKENI.

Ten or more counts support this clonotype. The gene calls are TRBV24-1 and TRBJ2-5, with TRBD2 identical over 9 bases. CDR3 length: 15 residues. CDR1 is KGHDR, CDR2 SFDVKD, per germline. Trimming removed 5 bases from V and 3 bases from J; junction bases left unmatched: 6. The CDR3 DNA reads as TGTGCCACCAGTGTACTTAGCGGGAGCAAAGAGACCCAGTACTTC. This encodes CATSVLSGSKETQYF.

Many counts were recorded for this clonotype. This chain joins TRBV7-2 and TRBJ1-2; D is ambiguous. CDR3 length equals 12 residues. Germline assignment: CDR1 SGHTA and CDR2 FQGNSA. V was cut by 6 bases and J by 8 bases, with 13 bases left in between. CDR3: CASREVLDGYTF. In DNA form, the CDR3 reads TGTGCCAGCAGGGAAGTCCTTGACGGCTACACCTTC.

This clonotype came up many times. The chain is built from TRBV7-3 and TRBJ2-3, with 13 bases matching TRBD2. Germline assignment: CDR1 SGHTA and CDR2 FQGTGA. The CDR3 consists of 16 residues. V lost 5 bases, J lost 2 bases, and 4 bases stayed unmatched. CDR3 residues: CASSEGTSGITDTQYF. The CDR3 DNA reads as TGTGCCAGCAGCGAAGGGACTAGCGGGATCACAGATACGCAGTATTTT.

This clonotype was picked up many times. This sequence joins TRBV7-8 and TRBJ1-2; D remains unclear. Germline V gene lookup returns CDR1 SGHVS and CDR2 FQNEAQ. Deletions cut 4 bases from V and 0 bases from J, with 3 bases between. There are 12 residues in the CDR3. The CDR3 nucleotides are TGTGCCAGCAGCTCGTCTAACTATGGCTACACCTTC. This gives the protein CASSSSNYGYTF.

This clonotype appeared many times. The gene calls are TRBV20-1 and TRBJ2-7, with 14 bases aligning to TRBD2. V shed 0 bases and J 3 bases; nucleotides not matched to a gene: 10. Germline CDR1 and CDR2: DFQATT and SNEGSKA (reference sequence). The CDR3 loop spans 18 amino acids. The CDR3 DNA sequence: TGCAGTGCTAGAGACTACCCCCGGACTAGCGGGAGGAACTACGAGCAGTACGTC. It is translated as CSARDYPRTSGRNYEQYV.

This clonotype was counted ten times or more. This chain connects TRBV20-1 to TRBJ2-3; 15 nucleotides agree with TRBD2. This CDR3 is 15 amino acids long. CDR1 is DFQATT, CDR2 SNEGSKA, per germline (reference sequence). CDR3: CSGTSGGIDTDTQYF. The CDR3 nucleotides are TGCAGCGGGACTAGCGGGGGGATCGACACAGATACGCAGTATTTT.